A single sample gave rise to the 30 T cell receptor beta chains below, sequenced in a study of OX40 agonist ivuxolimab in advanced cancers. Profiled with immunoSEQ multiplex PCR; TCRdb holds only in-frame clones, not every one. The table shows some 80,000 clones, with roughly four fifths occurring only once. Source: CD4+ or CD8+ T cells sorted from blood, taken in a trial of the OX40 agonist ivuxolimab. The receptors here all came from an adult with an advanced solid tumor such as melanoma, head and neck, liver or kidney cancer.

The chain carries TRBV11-1 and TRBJ2-5, with TRBD1 identical over 7 bases. The CDR3 totals 14 residues. Germline CDR1 SGHAT, CDR2 FQDESV (reference sequence). The junction had 4 bases not matched to a gene; V was cut back by 5 bases and J by 1 base. This CDR3 is CASSPDRVQETQYF. CDR3 in DNA: TGTGCCAGCAGCCCCGACAGGGTCCAAGAGACCCAGTACTTC. Together with reference TRBV11-1 and TRBJ2-5, the CDR3 gives the full variable domain: EAEVAQSPRYKITEKSQAVAFWCDPISGHATLYWYRQILGQGPELLVQFQDESVVDDSQLPKDRFSAERLKGVDSTLKIQPAELGDSAMYLCASSPDRVQETQYFGPGTRLLVL.

The table lists this clone with a count of one. J is TRBJ2-2 and V is TRBV5-1; D is uncertain. CDR1 is SGHRS and CDR2 is YFSETQ in the germline V gene. The CDR3 consists of 13 residues. Trimming took 1 base from V and 3 from J, leaving 4 bases between them. The CDR3 loop reads CASSLLDTGELFF. The CDR3 DNA follows: TGCGCCAGCAGCTTGTTAGACACCGGGGAGCTGTTTTTT.

For this clone: This same CDR3 is encoded by further DNA sequences in the sample. The chain recombines TRBV28 with TRBJ1-1; unclear D gene. CDR3 length: 13 amino acids. Germline V gene data show CDR1 as MDHEN and CDR2 as SYDVKM. V was cut by 5 bases and J by 1 base, with 8 bases left in between. CDR3 loop: CASSLYENTEAFF. The CDR3 DNA sequence: TGTGCCAGCAGTCTATATGAGAACACTGAAGCTTTCTTT.

This sequence joins TRBV6-5 and TRBJ2-7, with D perhaps matching TRBD1 (6 bases). Trimming stripped 0 bases from V and 2 bases from J, with 11 bases between. Germline V gives CDR1 MNHEY, CDR2 SVGAGI. This CDR3 has 15 residues. The CDR3 sequence: CASSYSGTNTYEQYF. The DNA for the CDR3 is TGTGCCAGCAGTTACTCCGGGACAAACACCTACGAGCAGTACTTC.

The V gene is TRBV7-2, the J gene TRBJ2-1; TRBD2 might be the D (7 bases). Trimming cost V 5 bases and J 10 bases, with 24 bases left between them. This CDR3 spans 16 amino acids. Per germline, CDR1 SGHTA and CDR2 FQGNSA. The CDR3 region has the DNA TGTGCCAGCAGCCGGGGGGCACCGGCGGGGAAAAGCGAGCAGTTCTTC. This codes for CASSRGAPAGKSEQFF.

The chain links TRBV19 to TRBJ2-7; D possibly corresponds to TRBD1 (6 bases). The CDR3 covers 17 residues. Germline CDR1 LNHDA, CDR2 SQIVND (reference sequence). Trimming cost V 3 bases and J 3 bases, with 21 bases left between them. The CDR3 loop reads CASSMIPSGDLYYEQYF. The CDR3 coding sequence is TGTGCCAGTAGTATGATCCCCTCAGGGGACCTTTACTACGAGCAGTACTTC.

This clone was found once. The chain couples TRBV6-1 to TRBJ2-3, with D possibly being TRBD1 (6 bases). This CDR3 is built from 14 residues. Germline V gene sequence: CDR1 MNHNS, CDR2 SASEGT. Deletions cut 8 bases from V and 5 bases from J, with 17 bases between. In DNA form, the CDR3 reads TGTGCCAGCCGGGACAACAGTGTCGGAGATACGCAGTATTTT. Amino acid sequence: CASRDNSVGDTQYF.

The table lists this clone with a few counts. The chain combines TRBV11-2 with TRBJ1-2; a weak D match, TRBD1 (5 bases). V lost 4 bases to trimming and J lost 4 bases, with 13 bases between them. There are 14 residues in the CDR3. CDR1 is SGHAT and CDR2 is FQNNGV in the germline V gene. The chain's CDR3 is CASSSWGSPYGYTF. CDR3 DNA sequence: TGTGCCAGCAGCTCTTGGGGCAGCCCCTATGGCTACACCTTC.

This clone has just a few counts. V usage is TRBV2 and J usage is TRBJ1-6; D is undetermined. V was cut by 4 bases and J by 0 bases, with 7 bases left in between. The CDR3 sequence is 15 residues long. Germline loops: CDR1 SNHLY, CDR2 FYNNEI. This chain's CDR3 is CASSVSDSYNSPLHF. The CDR3 bases are TGTGCCAGCAGTGTGTCCGACTCCTATAATTCACCCCTCCACTTT.

This clone has only one observation. The chain joins TRBV28 to TRBJ2-2; 9 positions match TRBD2. This CDR3 spans 16 amino acids. The germline V gene encodes CDR1 MDHEN and CDR2 SYDVKM. V lost 11 bases, J lost 0 bases, and 10 bases stayed unmatched. The CDR3 loop is CAGMTSGLPNTGELFF. The CDR3 DNA reads TGTGCCGGTATGACTAGCGGCCTTCCGAACACCGGGGAGCTGTTTTTT. The full variable domain, completed using reference TRBV28 and TRBJ2-2, is DVKVTQSSRYLVKRTGEKVFLECVQDMDHENMFWYRQDPGLGLRLIYFSYDVKMKEKGDIPEGYSVSREKKERFSLILESASTNQTSMYLCAGMTSGLPNTGELFFGEGSRLTVL.

V and J are TRBV7-2 and TRBJ1-1; D is uncertain. The V gene lost 2 bases and the J gene lost 2 bases, with 9 bases spanning the gap. The CDR3 has 14 residues. Germline V CDR1 and CDR2: SGHTA, FQGNSA. The CDR3 here is CASSLWRKNTEAFF. CDR3 nucleotides: TGTGCCAGCAGCTTATGGAGGAAAAACACTGAAGCTTTCTTT.

This chain links TRBV19 with TRBJ2-3; 8 nucleotides line up with TRBD2. V lost 4 bases and J lost 6; bases outside the gene matches: 9. There are 15 residues in the CDR3. CDR1 and CDR2 from the germline V gene are LNHDA and SQIVND (reference sequence). CDR3 residues: CASSTDRSGGDTQYF. The DNA of the CDR3 is TGTGCCAGTAGTACCGACAGGTCGGGAGGGGATACGCAGTATTTT.

The chain links TRBV7-9 to TRBJ2-5; 12 bases match TRBD1. This CDR3 contains 16 residues. V lost 3 bases, J lost 6 bases, and 8 bases stayed unmatched. The germline V gene encodes CDR1 SEHNR and CDR2 FQNEAQ (reference sequence). The CDR3: CASSFARDRGPKTQYF. CDR3 DNA: TGTGCCAGCAGCTTCGCCCGGGACAGGGGGCCAAAGACCCAGTACTTC. The full variable domain, its missing parts supplied by reference TRBV7-9 and TRBJ2-5, is DTGVSQNPRHKITKRGQNVTFRCDPISEHNRLYWYRQTLGQGPEFLTYFQNEAQLEKSRLLSDRFSAERPKGSFSTLEIQRTEQGDSAMYLCASSFARDRGPKTQYFGPGTRLLVL.

The rearrangement joins TRBV10-3 to TRBJ1-5; possible D gene TRBD1, 5 bases. Trimming took off 8 bases at V and 3 bases at J, with 8 bases between the two ends. Germline V lookup: CDR1 ENHRY, CDR2 SYGVKD. The CDR3 covers 12 residues. As DNA, the CDR3 is TGTGCCATCTCAGGGCCCAATCAGCCCCAGCATTTT. This encodes CAISGPNQPQHF.

This clone was counted a single time. The chain couples TRBV5-1 to TRBJ1-5, with a tentative D call TRBD1 (6 bases). CDR1 and CDR2 (germline): SGHRS, YFSETQ. V lost 7 bases and J lost 7, with 15 bases in between. CDR3 size: 13 residues. The DNA of the CDR3 is TGCGCCAGCTCTTCCGGGGGCGGGCAGCCCCAGCATTTT. This sequence encodes CASSSGGGQPQHF.

This sequence joins TRBV28 and TRBJ2-7; TRBD2 agrees at 8 bases. The length of the CDR3 is 15 residues. V trimming: 1 base; J trimming: 2 bases; junction bases outside the gene matches: 4. CDR1 is MDHEN, CDR2 SYDVKM, per germline. The CDR3 coding sequence is TGTGCCAGCAGTTTATCAGCGGGAGAAACCTACGAGCAGTACTTC. The encoded protein is CASSLSAGETYEQYF.

The J gene is TRBJ2-1, the V gene TRBV6-5; D is tentatively TRBD1 or TRBD2 (5 bases each). V lost 6 bases and J lost 2, with 11 bases in between. The germline CDR1 and CDR2 sequences are MNHEY and SVGAGI. This CDR3 contains 14 residues. The CDR3 DNA follows: TGTGCCAGCAGGGAGATGGGGGCCTACAATGAGCAGTTCTTC. It codes for CASREMGAYNEQFF.

V is TRBV9 and J is TRBJ2-3; D assignment may be TRBD1 or TRBD2 (6 bases each). The germline V and J ends were trimmed by 3 bases and 2 bases, with 13 bases remaining between them. This CDR3 region has 15 residues. Per the germline V gene, CDR1 is SGDLS and CDR2 is YYNGEE. The CDR3 nucleotides are TGTGCCAGCAGCGCCTATGGGGGGCCCACAGATACGCAGTATTTT. This translates into CASSAYGGPTDTQYF. Filled out from reference TRBV9 and TRBJ2-3, the complete variable domain reads DSGVTQTPKHLITATGQRVTLRCSPRSGDLSVYWYQQSLDQGLQFLIQYYNGEERAKGNILERFSAQQFPDLHSELNLSSLELGDSALYFCASSAYGGPTDTQYFGPGTRLTVL.

This chain joins TRBV7-3 and TRBJ2-3, with 13 bases matching TRBD2. The CDR3 loop spans 16 amino acids. The V gene end was trimmed by 4 bases and the J gene end by 2 bases; junction bases not matched to a gene: 3. Germline V CDR1 and CDR2: SGHTA, FQGTGA. This CDR3 reads CASSSGLAGNTDTQYF. CDR3 nucleotide sequence: TGTGCCAGCAGCTCGGGACTAGCGGGGAACACAGATACGCAGTATTTT.

The rearrangement joins TRBV5-1 to TRBJ2-5, with 9 bases that match TRBD2. The germline CDR1 and CDR2 sequences are SGHRS and YFSETQ. CDR3 size: 16 residues. With V trimmed by 0 bases and J by 1 base, 4 bases remained unmatched. In DNA, the CDR3 is TGCGCCAGCAGCTTGGGAGCGGGGGGCACCCAAGAGACCCAGTACTTC. It codes for CASSLGAGGTQETQYF.

The chain employs TRBV28 and TRBJ1-5; D uncertain. Germline lookup yields CDR1 MDHEN and CDR2 SYDVKM. Trimming stripped 6 bases from V and 0 bases from J, with 6 bases between. CDR3 length: 13 amino acids. CDR3 residues: CASSLYSNQPQHF. In DNA form, the CDR3 reads TGTGCCAGCAGCCTATATAGCAATCAGCCCCAGCATTTT.

The J gene is TRBJ2-7, the V gene TRBV2; TRBD1 aligns across 9 bases. This CDR3 comprises 15 residues. V shed 8 bases, J shed 4 bases, and the junction held 12 bases outside the gene matches. Germline loops: CDR1 SNHLY, CDR2 FYNNEI. The CDR3 sequence is CASRGPGQGSYEQYF. In nucleotides, the CDR3 is TGTGCCAGCCGCGGACCGGGACAGGGCTCTTACGAGCAGTACTTC.

The V and J genes are TRBV2 and TRBJ2-5; 7 nucleotides line up with TRBD1. The CDR3 has 13 residues. Germline V gene lookup returns CDR1 SNHLY and CDR2 FYNNEI. Trimming cost V 7 bases and J 2 bases; bases outside gene matches: 4. The CDR3 here is CASKKGQQETQYF. CDR3 DNA: TGTGCCAGCAAGAAGGGACAGCAAGAGACCCAGTACTTC.

The chain is built from TRBV18 and TRBJ1-4; D perhaps matches TRBD1 (5 bases). Germline loops: CDR1 KGHSH, CDR2 LQKENI. V was pared by 6 bases and J by 8 bases, with 16 bases between. The CDR3 spans 14 residues. The CDR3 reads CASSPGGGGEKLFF. As DNA, the CDR3 is TGTGCCAGCTCCCCCGGGGGTGGAGGAGAAAAACTGTTTTTT.

This sequence joins TRBV19 and TRBJ2-7; D uncertain. The CDR3 sequence is 13 residues long. V was shortened by 4 bases and J by 4 bases, with 11 bases between the two germline ends. From germline, CDR1 is LNHDA and CDR2 SQIVND (reference sequence). The CDR3 sequence is CASSTKVRYEQYF. The CDR3 nucleotides read TGTGCCAGTAGTACCAAGGTGAGGTACGAGCAGTACTTC.

The chain couples TRBV4-2 to TRBJ1-2, with D possibly TRBD1 on 6 matching bases. Trimming took 0 bases from V and 7 from J, leaving 15 bases between them. Germline CDR1 reads LGHNA; CDR2 reads YNFKEQ. This CDR3 comprises 15 residues. As DNA, the CDR3 is TGTGCCAGCAGCCAAGACCTCTCGGGGGCGTTTGGCTACACCTTC. This codes for CASSQDLSGAFGYTF.

CDR3 sequence (DNA): TGTGCCAGCAACGGGCACACGGCCACCGGGGAGCTGTTTTTT. As protein: CASNGHTATGELFF. The chain is built from TRBV2 and TRBJ2-2; D not certain. Germline V gene sequence: CDR1 SNHLY, CDR2 FYNNEI. This CDR3 contains 14 residues. Trimming removed 7 bases from V and 4 bases from J, with 13 bases in between.

This clone was seen repeatedly, ten times or more. The chain couples TRBV6-5 to TRBJ2-7; 8 positions match TRBD2. Germline trimming cut 2 bases from V and 6 bases from J; bases unmatched to any gene: 3. The CDR3 consists of 13 residues. CDR1 is MNHEY and CDR2 is SVGAGI in the germline V gene. The CDR3 nucleotides are TGTGCCAGCAGTTACCGGGAGGGGAGCGAGCAGTACGTC. Its protein is CASSYREGSEQYV.

This chain joins TRBV28 and TRBJ1-6; D ambiguous. The germline CDR1 and CDR2 sequences are MDHEN and SYDVKM. CDR3 length equals 14 residues. V was shortened by 1 base and J by 9 bases, with 10 bases between the two germline ends. The CDR3 loop reads CASSLLSSRSPLHF. The CDR3 DNA is TGTGCCAGCAGTTTATTGTCCAGCCGTTCACCCCTCCACTTT.

V and J are TRBV25-1 and TRBJ1-6; a possible D gene is TRBD1 (5 bases). This CDR3 is built from 14 residues. The germline V gene encodes CDR1 MGHDK and CDR2 SYGVNS. Trimming removed 2 bases from V and 6 bases from J, with 8 bases in between. CDR3 loop: CASSETGGNSPLHF. The DNA of the CDR3 is TGTGCCAGCAGTGAAACTGGGGGTAATTCACCCCTCCACTTT.